Listed below are T cell receptor beta chains from one sample, sequenced in a study of T cell responses to AZD1222 COVID-19 vaccine. Sequenced by immunoSEQ multiplex PCR; TCRdb stores in-frame clones only, minus some. The sample carries about 97,000 clones, more than 75% recorded once. This material consisted of peripheral blood, taken on day 0 of AZD1222 vaccination. These receptors originate from an adult in good health. CDR3s leave out the opening cysteine and the closing phenylalanine or tryptophan. Fields, in order: V gene, CDR3 length, CDR3 protein.

TRBV19 14 ASSIGGQPGMAEAF
TRBV2 12 ASSDLGVTGELF
TRBV6-1 13 ASSEWFSANEKLF
TRBV28 13 ASSLGGLSYNEQF
TRBV5-1 15 ASTFPGRNYSNQPQH
TRBV6-5 13 ASSLGGAGNEKLF
TRBV27 11 ASTHPPNTEAF
TRBV15 12 ATSPRTGVVEAF
TRBV30 12 AWRTGGWNTEAF
TRBV12-3/TRBV12-4 11 ASEGRANYGYT
TRBV27 11 ASKTGGRTEAF
TRBV3-1/TRBV3-2 15 ASSQAGGVISGNTIY
TRBV30 11 AWAQGDYNEQF
TRBV5-1 18 ASSPSVGLPGGTIYYEQY
TRBV27 13 ASSLGGGRNTEAF
TRBV7-3 13 ASSLVGGSGNTIY